This TCR beta chain was documented in a study of CXCR3-negative and CXCR3-positive naive CD8 T cells (dated by TCRdb to between 2018 and 2020). Regarding the complete study: In total, 120 million to 150 million TRB reads were obtained, corresponding to roughly 1.5 +/- 0.3 million reads per library. Data from about ten donors, pooled across two independent experiments, went into the diversity and physicochemical repertoire analyses. For the TRBV-TRBJ cluster analysis, the naive subsets came from a handful of donors, while the memory cells came from 3 donors.

This sample was sequenced with a NextSeq 550. The Human TCR Profiling Kit (MiLaboratory) was used to make UMI-labeled 5' RACE TRB cDNA libraries. The full amount of extracted RNA was used for cDNA synthesis, and the full amount of resulting cDNA was used for PCR amplification. Libraries were prepared in parallel with an identical number of PCR cycles. The paper's data handling went like this. About 54,000 +/- 9,700 unique UMI-labeled TRB cDNA molecules per library were extracted with MIGEC and MiXCR, with at least two reads per UMI required. An average of roughly 40,000 +/- 10,000 functional in-frame TRB CDR3 nucleotide clonotypes without stop codons was found per library. After downsampling to 5000 UMI-labeled TRB molecules per sample, diversity metrics, including normalized Shannon-Wiener and Chao1, were computed in VDJtools. For the central five CDR3 residues, VDJtools calculated physicochemical properties weighted by clonotype size, namely interaction energy, strength, volume and Kidera factor 4. Once TCRdb had reprocessed the reads, it stored one entry per CDR3 protein sequence and supplied no DNA. The V and J calls here are based on TCRdb, not the publication. The sample's own table lists under 90,000 distinct CDR3 sequences. The ten largest clonotypes hold about 0.62% of the sample.

Counted from cysteine to phenylalanine, this CDR3 has 15 amino acids. No DNA is given. In the germline V gene, CDR1 corresponds to MDHEN and CDR2 to SYDVKM. A word on this clonotype: It lacks a known antigen.

The research as a whole found: Freshly isolated PBMCs were used for most assays because CXCR3 expression partially decreased after cryopreservation. Both naive subsets had comparably high repertoire diversity, while memory CD8+ T cells had much lower repertoire diversity. Within the same donor, TRBV-TRBJ usage looked similar between naive CXCR3-negative and CXCR3-positive cells, but memory cells had distinct patterns. Compared with CXCR3-negative naive cells, CXCR3-positive naive cells had TRB CDR3s with higher hydrophobicity (lower Kidera factor 4), lower energy, and higher strength and volume indices. Because surface CD5, which has been linked to self-reactivity in mice, was comparable between naive subsets, TCR interaction strength was also inferred from TRB CDR3 physicochemical properties.

Each CD8+ T cell subset was flow-sorted in triplicate, and 300,000 or so cells per subset were placed directly into RLT lysis buffer. To keep memory contaminants out, a stringent definition of naive CD8+ T cells was applied: CD45RO-CCR7+CD27+CD95-. Peripheral blood mononuclear cells were isolated from buffy coats by standard density gradient centrifugation. Naive CXCR3-negative and CXCR3-positive CD8+ T cells were flow-sorted on a FACSAria III. An RNeasy Mini Kit was used to extract total RNA from the sorted cells. This sequence uses TRBV28 and TRBJ2-7; checking the TCRdb D call of TRBD1 is not possible without DNA. Sequencing was done on a sample of naive CXCR3+ CD8+ T cells from blood. Interpreted using the paper, the cell subset or site label stands for: CD45RO-CCR7+CD27+CD95- naive CD8+ T cells expressing CXCR3 (TNR3+). The origin of this receptor is a human donor in good health. Some clones in this sample may be carry-over from other donors' samples. The CDR3 sequence is CASSLRDTAAYEQYF.